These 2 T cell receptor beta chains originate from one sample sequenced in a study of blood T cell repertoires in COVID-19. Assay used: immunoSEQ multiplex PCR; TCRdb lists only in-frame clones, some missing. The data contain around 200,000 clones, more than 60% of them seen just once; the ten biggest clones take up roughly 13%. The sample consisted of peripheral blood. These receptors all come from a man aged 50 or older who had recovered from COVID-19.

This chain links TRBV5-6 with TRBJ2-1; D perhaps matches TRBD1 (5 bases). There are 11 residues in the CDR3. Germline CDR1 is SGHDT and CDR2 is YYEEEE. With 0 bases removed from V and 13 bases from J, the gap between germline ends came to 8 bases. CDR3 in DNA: TGTGCCAGCAGCTTGGCAGGGATCCAGTTCTTC. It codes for CASSLAGIQFF.

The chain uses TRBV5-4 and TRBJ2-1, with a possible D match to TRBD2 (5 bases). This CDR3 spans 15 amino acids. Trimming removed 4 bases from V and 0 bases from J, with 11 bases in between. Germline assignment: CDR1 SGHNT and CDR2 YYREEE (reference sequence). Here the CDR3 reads CASSLERNSYNEQFF. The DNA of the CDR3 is TGTGCCAGCAGCCTCGAGCGGAACTCCTACAATGAGCAGTTCTTC.